These 9 T cell receptor beta chains were sequenced from one sample in a study of cytomegalovirus exposure and HLA in healthy donors. Measured with immunoSEQ multiplex PCR; TCRdb has only the in-frame clones, and not every one. The profile covers roughly 350,000 clones, with 70% to 90% appearing a single time and about 0.91% taken by the ten largest. Material: PBMCs. Receptors were obtained from a woman aged 18-35 years in good health and CMV-seronegative.

J is TRBJ2-3 and V is TRBV4-1; TRBD2 matches at 9 bases. The CDR3 has 17 amino acids. With V trimmed by 0 bases and J by 4 bases, 8 bases remained unmatched. The germline V gene has CDR1 MGHRA and CDR2 YSYEKL. The CDR3 nucleotides are TGCGCCAGCAGCCAAGAGAGTGCGGGAGGGCCATCAGATACGCAGTATTTT. As protein: CASSQESAGGPSDTQYF.

This clone was counted once. The chain combines TRBV28 with TRBJ2-1, with D possibly TRBD1 on 6 matching bases. The V end lost 6 bases, the J end lost 5 bases, and 20 bases lay between the germline ends. CDR1 and CDR2 (germline): MDHEN, SYDVKM. The CDR3 runs to 16 residues. The CDR3 sequence: CASRRPGVERHNEQFF. CDR3 in DNA: TGTGCCAGCAGGCGTCCAGGGGTTGAGAGGCACAATGAGCAGTTCTTC.

This clone was counted once. The chain is built from TRBV10-3 and TRBJ1-2, with a weak D call TRBD1 (6 bases). The CDR3 is made up of 14 amino acids. Germline loops: CDR1 ENHRY, CDR2 SYGVKD. With 5 bases removed from V and 3 bases from J, the gap between germline ends came to 13 bases. The CDR3 sequence is CAISITGSDYGYTF. The CDR3 DNA follows: TGTGCCATCAGTATTACAGGGAGTGACTATGGCTACACCTTC.

The V call is TRBV2, the J call TRBJ2-7; TRBD2 agrees at 13 bases. V was pared by 6 bases and J by 6 bases, with 8 bases of the junction left unmatched. The CDR3 sequence is 15 residues long. The V gene's germline CDR1 is SNHLY and CDR2 FYNNEI. CDR3: CASSRTSGGTTEQYF. Written as DNA, the CDR3 is TGTGCCAGCAGCCGGACTAGCGGGGGAACTACCGAGCAGTACTTC.

The CDR3 region is CSVHALDRNTEAFF. CDR3 coding DNA: TGCAGCGTCCATGCCTTGGACAGGAACACTGAAGCTTTCTTT. V and J are TRBV29-1 and TRBJ1-1; D is possibly TRBD1 (6 bases). CDR1 is SQVTM, CDR2 ANQGSEA, per germline. V lost 6 bases, J lost 1 base, and 15 bases lay in between. The CDR3 consists of 14 residues.

The chain employs TRBV28 and TRBJ2-6; D might be TRBD1 (6 bases). Germline values: CDR1 MDHEN, CDR2 SYDVKM. The V end lost 4 bases, the J end lost 2 bases, and 12 bases lay between the germline ends. The CDR3 is 16 amino acids. The DNA of the CDR3 is TGTGCCAGCAGTTCCCCCGGACAGACTGGGGCCAACGTCCTGACTTTC. Encoded protein: CASSSPGQTGANVLTF.

The CDR3 sequence is CASSGAGDTDTQYF. The CDR3 nucleotides read TGCGCCAGCAGCGGGGCAGGGGATACAGATACGCAGTATTTT. V is TRBV5-1 and J is TRBJ2-3; possible D gene TRBD1, 6 bases. V was pared by 4 bases and J by 3 bases, with 12 bases between. The CDR3 has 14 residues. Germline assignment: CDR1 SGHRS and CDR2 YFSETQ.

The J gene is TRBJ2-7, the V gene TRBV6-5; TRBD1 is a possible D gene (5 bases). This CDR3 is 14 amino acids long. CDR1 is MNHEY and CDR2 is SVGAGI in the germline V gene. Between the trimmed V and J ends, which lost 6 bases and 1 base, there was a span of 13 bases. Written as DNA, the CDR3 is TGTGCCAGCAGCCTGGACACTACATCCTACGAGCAGTACTTC. Translating it yields CASSLDTTSYEQYF.

The chain combines TRBV9 with TRBJ2-7; TRBD1 matches 9 bases. Germline V CDR1 and CDR2: SGDLS, YYNGEE. The CDR3 totals 14 residues. The junction had 5 bases not matched to a gene; V was cut back by 2 bases and J by 5 bases. CDR3 in DNA: TGTGCCAGCAGCGTGGGGGACAGGGCCCACGAGCAGTACTTC. Protein: CASSVGDRAHEQYF.